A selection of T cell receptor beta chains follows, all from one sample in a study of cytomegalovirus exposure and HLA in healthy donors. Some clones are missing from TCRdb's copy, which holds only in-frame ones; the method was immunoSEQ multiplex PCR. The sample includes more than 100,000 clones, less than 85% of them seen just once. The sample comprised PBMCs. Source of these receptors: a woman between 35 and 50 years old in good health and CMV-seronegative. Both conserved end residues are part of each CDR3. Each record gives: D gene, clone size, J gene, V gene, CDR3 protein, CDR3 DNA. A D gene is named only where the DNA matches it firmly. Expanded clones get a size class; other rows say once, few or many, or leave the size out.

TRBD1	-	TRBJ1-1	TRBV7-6	CASSLSGTENTEAFF	TGTGCCAGCAGCTTATCTGGGACAGAGAACACTGAAGCTTTCTTT
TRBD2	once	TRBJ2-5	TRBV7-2	CASSLIAGEGTQYF	TGTGCCAGCAGCCTAATAGCGGGAGAAGGGACCCAGTACTTC
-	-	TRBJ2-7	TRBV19	CASSIDRKTYEQYF	TGTGCCAGTAGTATAGACAGGAAAACCTACGAGCAGTACTTC
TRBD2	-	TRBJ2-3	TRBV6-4	CASKETSGRGTDTQYF	TGTGCCAGCAAAGAAACTAGCGGGAGGGGCACAGATACGCAGTATTTT
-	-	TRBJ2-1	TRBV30	CAWKGDGTYNEQFF	TGTGCCTGGAAGGGGGACGGGACCTACAATGAGCAGTTCTTC
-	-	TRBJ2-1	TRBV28	CASSLGPWEQFF	TGTGCCAGCAGTTTAGGCCCCTGGGAGCAGTTCTTC
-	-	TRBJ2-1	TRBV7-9	CASSPLGGLSYNEQFF	TGTGCCAGCAGCCCCCTCGGGGGGCTCTCCTACAATGAGCAGTTCTTC
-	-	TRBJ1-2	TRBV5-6	CASRFGGANGYTF	TGTGCCAGCAGATTTGGGGGGGCCAATGGCTACACCTTC
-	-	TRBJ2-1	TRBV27	CASSLTSRPPSEQFF	TGTGCCAGCAGTTTGACTAGTAGGCCTCCTTCTGAGCAGTTCTTC
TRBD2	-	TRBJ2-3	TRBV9	CASSASSLGLAGRDTQYF	TGTGCCAGCAGCGCCTCCAGCTTAGGACTAGCGGGACGGGATACGCAGTATTTT
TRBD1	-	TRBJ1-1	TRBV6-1	CAISTGDTEAFF	TGTGCCATCTCCACAGGGGATACTGAAGCTTTCTTT
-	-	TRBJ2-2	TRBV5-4	CASSLDLLNTGELFF	TGTGCCAGCAGCTTAGATCTCCTAAACACCGGGGAGCTGTTTTTT
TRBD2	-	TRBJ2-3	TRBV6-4	CASSDRLAGADTQYF	TGTGCCAGCAGTGACCGACTAGCGGGAGCAGATACGCAGTATTTT
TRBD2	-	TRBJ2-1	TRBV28	CASKSGTTSLYNEQFF	TGTGCCAGCAAATCTGGGACTACAAGCCTCTACAATGAGCAGTTCTTC
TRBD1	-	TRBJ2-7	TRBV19	CASSLRTGTYEQYF	TGTGCCAGTAGTCTTCGGACAGGTACCTACGAGCAGTACTTC
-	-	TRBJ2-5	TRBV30	CAWSVHREETQYF	TGTGCCTGGAGTGTACATCGGGAAGAGACCCAGTACTTC
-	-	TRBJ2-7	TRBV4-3	CASSQWVLGTTSSYEQYF	TGCGCCAGCAGCCAATGGGTCCTGGGCACCACGAGCTCCTACGAGCAGTACTTC
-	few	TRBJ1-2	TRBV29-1	CSVDSGTHGYTF	TGCAGCGTTGACAGCGGGACTCATGGCTACACCTTC
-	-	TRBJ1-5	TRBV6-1	CASLPSQVNQPQHF	TGTGCCAGCCTACCATCACAGGTAAATCAGCCCCAGCATTTT
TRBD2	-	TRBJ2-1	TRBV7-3	CASSSFGGTPGYNEQFF	TGTGCCAGCAGCTCCTTCGGGGGGACCCCAGGATACAATGAGCAGTTCTTC
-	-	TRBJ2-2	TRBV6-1	CASTRAGLNTGELFF	TGTGCCAGCACCAGAGCCGGACTGAACACCGGGGAGCTGTTTTTT
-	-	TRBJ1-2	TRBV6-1	CASRQQRGGVGGYTF	TGTGCCAGCAGACAACAAAGAGGGGGTGTAGGAGGCTACACCTTC
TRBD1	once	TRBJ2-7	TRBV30	CAWRTLVTGNEQYF	TGTGCCTGGAGAACCCTGGTGACAGGGAACGAGCAGTACTTC
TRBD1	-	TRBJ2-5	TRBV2	CASNPGQGAETQYF	TGTGCCAGCAATCCGGGACAGGGGGCAGAGACCCAGTACTTC
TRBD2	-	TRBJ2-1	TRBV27	CASSPTLASGSVLVF	TGTGCCAGCAGTCCTACTCTCGCCAGCGGGAGTGTTCTGGTCTTC
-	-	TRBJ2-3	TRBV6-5	CASRKRVGTDTQYF	TGTGCCAGCAGGAAGAGGGTTGGCACAGATACGCAGTATTTT
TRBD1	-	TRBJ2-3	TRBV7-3	CASSSGTARDTQYF	TGTGCCAGCAGCAGTGGGACAGCTAGAGATACGCAGTATTTT
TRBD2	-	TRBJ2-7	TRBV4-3	CASSQLPGLENYEQYF	TGCGCCAGCAGCCAACTCCCGGGACTAGAGAACTACGAGCAGTACTTC
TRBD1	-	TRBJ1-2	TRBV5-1	CASSLVTGVTGGYGYTF	TGCGCCAGCAGCTTGGTGACAGGGGTAACAGGAGGCTATGGCTACACCTTC